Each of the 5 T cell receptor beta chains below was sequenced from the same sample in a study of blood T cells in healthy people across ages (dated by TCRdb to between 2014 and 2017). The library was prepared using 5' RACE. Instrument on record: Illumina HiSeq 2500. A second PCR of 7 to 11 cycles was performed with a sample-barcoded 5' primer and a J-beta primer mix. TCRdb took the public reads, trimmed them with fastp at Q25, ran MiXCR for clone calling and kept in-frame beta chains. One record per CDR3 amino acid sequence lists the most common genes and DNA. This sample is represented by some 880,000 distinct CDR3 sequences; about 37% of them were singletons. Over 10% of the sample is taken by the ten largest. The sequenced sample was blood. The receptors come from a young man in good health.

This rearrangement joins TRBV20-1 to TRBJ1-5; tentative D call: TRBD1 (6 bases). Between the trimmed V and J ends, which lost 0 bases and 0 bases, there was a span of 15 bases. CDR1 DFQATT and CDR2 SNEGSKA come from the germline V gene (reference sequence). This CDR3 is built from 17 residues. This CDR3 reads CSARDHIGGHSNQPQHF. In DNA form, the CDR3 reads TGCAGTGCTAGAGATCATATAGGGGGGCATAGCAATCAGCCCCAGCATTTT.

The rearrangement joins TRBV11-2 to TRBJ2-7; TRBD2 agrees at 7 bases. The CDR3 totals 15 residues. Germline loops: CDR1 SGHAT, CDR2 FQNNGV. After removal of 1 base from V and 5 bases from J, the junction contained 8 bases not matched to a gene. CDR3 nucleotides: TGTGCCAGCAGCTTAGTTCGCGGGAGCACCCACGAGCAGTACTTC. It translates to CASSLVRGSTHEQYF.

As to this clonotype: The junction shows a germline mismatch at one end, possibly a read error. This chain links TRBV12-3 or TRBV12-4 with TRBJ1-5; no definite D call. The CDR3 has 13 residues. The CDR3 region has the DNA TGTGCCAGCAGTTTCCGAGACAATCAGCTCCAGCATTTT. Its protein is CASSFRDNQLQHF.

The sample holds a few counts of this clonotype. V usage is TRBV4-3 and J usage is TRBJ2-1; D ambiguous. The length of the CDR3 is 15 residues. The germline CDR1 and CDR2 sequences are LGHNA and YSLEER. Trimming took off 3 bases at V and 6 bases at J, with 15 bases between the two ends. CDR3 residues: CASSHSALRPNEQFF. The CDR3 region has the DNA TGCGCCAGCAGCCATTCGGCTCTCCGGCCCAATGAGCAGTTCTTC.

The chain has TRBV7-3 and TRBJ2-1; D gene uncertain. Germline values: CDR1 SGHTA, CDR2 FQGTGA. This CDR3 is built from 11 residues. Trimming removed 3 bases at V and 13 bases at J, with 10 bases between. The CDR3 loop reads CASSLGSYQFF. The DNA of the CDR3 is TGTGCCAGCAGCTTGGGTTCCTACCAGTTCTTC.